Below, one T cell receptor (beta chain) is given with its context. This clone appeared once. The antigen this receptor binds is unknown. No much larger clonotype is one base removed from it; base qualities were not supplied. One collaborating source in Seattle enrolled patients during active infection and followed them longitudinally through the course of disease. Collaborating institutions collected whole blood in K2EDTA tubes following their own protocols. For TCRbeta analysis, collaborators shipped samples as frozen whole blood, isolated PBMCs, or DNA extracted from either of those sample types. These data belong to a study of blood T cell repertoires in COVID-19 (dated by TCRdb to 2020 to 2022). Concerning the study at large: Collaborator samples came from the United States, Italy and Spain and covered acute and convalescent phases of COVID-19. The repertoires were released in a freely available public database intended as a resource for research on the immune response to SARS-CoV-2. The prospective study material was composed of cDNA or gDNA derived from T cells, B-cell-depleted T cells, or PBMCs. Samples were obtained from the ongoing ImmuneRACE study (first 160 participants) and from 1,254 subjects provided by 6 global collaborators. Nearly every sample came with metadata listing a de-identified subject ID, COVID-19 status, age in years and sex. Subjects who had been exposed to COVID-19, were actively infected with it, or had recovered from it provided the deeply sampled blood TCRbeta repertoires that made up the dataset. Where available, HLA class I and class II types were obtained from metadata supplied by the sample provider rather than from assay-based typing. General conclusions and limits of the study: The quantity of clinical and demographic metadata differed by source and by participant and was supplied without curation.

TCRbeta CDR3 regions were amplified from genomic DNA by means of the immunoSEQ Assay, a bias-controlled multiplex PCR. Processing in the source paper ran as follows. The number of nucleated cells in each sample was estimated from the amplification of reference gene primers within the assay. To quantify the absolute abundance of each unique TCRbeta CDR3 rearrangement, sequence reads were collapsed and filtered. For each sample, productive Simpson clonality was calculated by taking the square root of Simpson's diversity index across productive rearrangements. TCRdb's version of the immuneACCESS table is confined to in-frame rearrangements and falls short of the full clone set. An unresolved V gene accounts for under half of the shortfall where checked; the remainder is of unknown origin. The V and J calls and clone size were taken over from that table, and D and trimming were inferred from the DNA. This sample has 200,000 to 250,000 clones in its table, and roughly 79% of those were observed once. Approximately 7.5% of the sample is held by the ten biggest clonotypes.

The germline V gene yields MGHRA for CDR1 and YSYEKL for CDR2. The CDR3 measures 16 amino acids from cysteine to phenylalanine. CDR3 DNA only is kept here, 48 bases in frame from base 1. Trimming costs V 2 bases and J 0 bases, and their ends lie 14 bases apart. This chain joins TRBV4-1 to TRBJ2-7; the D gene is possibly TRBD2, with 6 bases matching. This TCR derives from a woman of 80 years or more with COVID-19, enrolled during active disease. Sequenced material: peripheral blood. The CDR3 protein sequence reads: CASSQSIGSPSYEQYF. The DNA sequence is TGCGCCAGCAGCCAATCTATCGGGAGTCCCTCCTACGAGCAGTACTTC.